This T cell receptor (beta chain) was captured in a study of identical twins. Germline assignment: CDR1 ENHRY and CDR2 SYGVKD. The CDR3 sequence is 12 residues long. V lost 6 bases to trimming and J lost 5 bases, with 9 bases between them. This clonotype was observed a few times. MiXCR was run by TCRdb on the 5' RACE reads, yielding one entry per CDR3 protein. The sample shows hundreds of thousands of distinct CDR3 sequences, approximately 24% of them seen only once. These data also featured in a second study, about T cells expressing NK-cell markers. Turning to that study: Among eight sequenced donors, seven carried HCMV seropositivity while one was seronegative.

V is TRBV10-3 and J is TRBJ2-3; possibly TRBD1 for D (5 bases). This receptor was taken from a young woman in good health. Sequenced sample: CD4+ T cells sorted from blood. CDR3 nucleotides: TGTGCCATCAGCCAGGGTAAAGATACGCAGTATTTT. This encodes CAISQGKDTQYF.